The clone carrying this TCR beta chain was seen more than once but under ten times. As handled by the study authors: Researchers report that nucleated cell counts were estimated from reference gene primer amplification. Sequenced by immunoSEQ multiplex PCR; TCRdb stores in-frame clones only, minus some. V and J calls plus clone size are reproduced from that table; the DNA served to infer D and trimming. The sample has about 240,000 clones; roughly 77% are singletons. Losses at the gene ends were 6 bases for V and 3 bases for J; bases not matched to a gene: 5. This CDR3 region has 13 residues. Looked up from germline, CDR1 is SNHLY and CDR2 is FYNNEI. The entry originates in a study of blood T cell repertoires in COVID-19. Study summary: The samples span acute and convalescent COVID-19 from the United States, Italy and Spain. T cells, B-cell-depleted T cells, or PBMCs provided the cDNA or gDNA that served as material.

V gene TRBV2 combines with J gene TRBJ2-7, with TRBD1 matching over 7 bases. Sequencing was performed on peripheral blood. The clonotype originates from a woman over 75 with acute or convalescent COVID-19. The DNA of the CDR3 is TGTGCCAGCAGAACAGGGGCCCGCTACGAGCAGTACTTC. It encodes CASRTGARYEQYF.